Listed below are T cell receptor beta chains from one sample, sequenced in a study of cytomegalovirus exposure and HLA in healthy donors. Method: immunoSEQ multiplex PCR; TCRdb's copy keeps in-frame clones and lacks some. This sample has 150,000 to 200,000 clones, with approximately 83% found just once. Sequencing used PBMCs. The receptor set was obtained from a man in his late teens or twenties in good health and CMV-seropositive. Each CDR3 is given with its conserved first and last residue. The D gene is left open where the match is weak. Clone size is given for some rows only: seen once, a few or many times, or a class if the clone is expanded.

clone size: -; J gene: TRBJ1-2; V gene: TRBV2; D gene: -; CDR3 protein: CASSEGAHYGYTF; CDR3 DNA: TGTGCCAGCAGTGAAGGGGCACACTATGGCTACACCTTC
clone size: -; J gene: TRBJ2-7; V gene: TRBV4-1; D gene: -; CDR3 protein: CASSQGGLVNEQYF; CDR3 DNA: TGCGCCAGCAGCCAAGGGGGCCTGGTCAACGAGCAGTACTTC
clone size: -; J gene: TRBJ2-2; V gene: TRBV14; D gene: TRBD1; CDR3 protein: CASSQSVDRGLTGELFF; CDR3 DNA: TGTGCCAGCAGCCAATCCGTGGACAGGGGTCTCACCGGGGAGCTGTTTTTT
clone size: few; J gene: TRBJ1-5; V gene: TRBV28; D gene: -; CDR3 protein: CASSPTGFNQPQHF; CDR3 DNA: TGTGCCAGCAGCCCTACAGGGTTCAATCAGCCCCAGCATTTT
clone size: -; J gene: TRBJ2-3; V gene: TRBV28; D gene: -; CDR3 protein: CASSSRGTGTDTQYF; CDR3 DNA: TGTGCCAGCAGTTCCCGGGGTACAGGGACAGATACGCAGTATTTT
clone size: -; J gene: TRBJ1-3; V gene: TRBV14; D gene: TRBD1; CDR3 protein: CASRLDRAWNTIYF; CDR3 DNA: TGTGCCAGCAGACTTGACAGGGCCTGGAACACCATATATTTT
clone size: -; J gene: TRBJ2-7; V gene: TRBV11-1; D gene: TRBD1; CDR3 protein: CASRSGTGNYEQYF; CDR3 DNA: TGTGCCAGCAGGTCCGGGACAGGCAACTACGAGCAGTACTTC
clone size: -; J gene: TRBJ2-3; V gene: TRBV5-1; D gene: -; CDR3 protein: CASRLVGTSTDTQYF; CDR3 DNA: TGCGCCAGCCGTCTCGTGGGGACTAGCACAGATACGCAGTATTTT
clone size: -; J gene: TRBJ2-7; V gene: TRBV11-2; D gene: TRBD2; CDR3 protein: CASSFSGAPYEQYF; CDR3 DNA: TGTGCCAGCAGCTTTAGCGGGGCTCCCTACGAGCAGTACTTC
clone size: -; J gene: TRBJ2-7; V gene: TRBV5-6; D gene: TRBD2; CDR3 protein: CASSFLSGGLEQYF; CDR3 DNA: TGTGCCAGCAGCTTCTTGTCGGGGGGGCTCGAGCAGTACTTC
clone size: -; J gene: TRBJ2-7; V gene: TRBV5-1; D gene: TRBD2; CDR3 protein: CASSSERAGGYEQYF; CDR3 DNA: TGCGCCAGCAGCTCAGAGCGGGCGGGGGGGTACGAGCAGTACTTC
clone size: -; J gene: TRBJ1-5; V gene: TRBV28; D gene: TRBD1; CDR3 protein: CASLGQILNQPQHF; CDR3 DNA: TGTGCCAGCCTGGGACAGATCTTAAATCAGCCCCAGCATTTT
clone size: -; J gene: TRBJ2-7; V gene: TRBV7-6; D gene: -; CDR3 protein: CASSVGQTYEQYF; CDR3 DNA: TGTGCCAGCAGCGTAGGACAGACCTACGAGCAGTACTTC
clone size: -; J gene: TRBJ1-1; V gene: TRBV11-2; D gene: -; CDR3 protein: CASSWAVGGGTEAFF; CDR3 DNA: TGTGCCAGCAGCTGGGCGGTTGGGGGCGGCACTGAAGCTTTCTTT
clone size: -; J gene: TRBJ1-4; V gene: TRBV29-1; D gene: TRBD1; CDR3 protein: CSALPLITGGTNEKLFF; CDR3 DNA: TGCAGCGCCCTCCCCTTAATTACAGGGGGTACTAATGAAAAACTGTTTTTT
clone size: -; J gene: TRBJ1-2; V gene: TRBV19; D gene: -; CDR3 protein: CASSRLNRAANYGYTF; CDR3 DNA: TGTGCCAGTAGTCGTCTTAACAGGGCAGCTAACTATGGCTACACCTTC
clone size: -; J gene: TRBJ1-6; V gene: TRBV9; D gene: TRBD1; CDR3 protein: CASSVGGDRVSPLHF; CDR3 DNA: TGTGCCAGCAGCGTAGGAGGGGACAGGGTTTCACCCCTCCACTTT
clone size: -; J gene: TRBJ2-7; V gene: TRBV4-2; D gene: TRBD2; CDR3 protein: CASSQRLSERGVFYEQYF; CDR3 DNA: TGTGCCAGCAGCCAAAGGTTGAGCGAGCGGGGGGTCTTTTACGAGCAGTACTTC
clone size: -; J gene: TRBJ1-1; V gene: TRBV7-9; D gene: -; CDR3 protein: CASSPTSNTEAFF; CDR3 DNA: TGTGCCAGCAGCCCAACATCGAACACTGAAGCTTTCTTT
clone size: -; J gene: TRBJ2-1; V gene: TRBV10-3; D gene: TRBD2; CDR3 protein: CAISGLAEGNNEQFF; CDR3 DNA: TGTGCCATCAGTGGACTAGCAGAGGGGAACAATGAGCAGTTCTTC
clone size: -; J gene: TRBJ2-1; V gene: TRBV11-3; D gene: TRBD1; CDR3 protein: CASSSRTGYNEQFF; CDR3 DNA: TGTGCCAGCAGCTCCCGGACAGGTTACAATGAGCAGTTCTTC
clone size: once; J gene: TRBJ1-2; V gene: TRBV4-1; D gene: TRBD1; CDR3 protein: CASSQDRDRGALGYGYTF; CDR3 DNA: TGCGCCAGCAGCCAAGATAGGGACAGGGGAGCCCTAGGCTATGGCTACACCTTC
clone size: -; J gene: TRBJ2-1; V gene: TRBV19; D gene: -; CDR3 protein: CASSIAPTGSSYNEQFF; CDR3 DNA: TGTGCCAGTAGTATAGCCCCGACAGGCAGCTCCTACAATGAGCAGTTCTTC
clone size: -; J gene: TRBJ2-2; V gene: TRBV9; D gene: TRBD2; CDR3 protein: CASSVASGGAWTGELFF; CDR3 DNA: TGTGCCAGCAGCGTAGCTAGCGGGGGGGCGTGGACCGGGGAGCTGTTTTTT
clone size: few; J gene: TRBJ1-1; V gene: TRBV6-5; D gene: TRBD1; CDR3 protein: CASSSPDRDDTEAFF; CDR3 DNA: TGTGCCAGCAGTTCGCCGGACAGGGATGACACTGAAGCTTTCTTT
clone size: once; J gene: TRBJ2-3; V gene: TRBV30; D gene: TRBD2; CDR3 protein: CAWAGGGTDTQYF; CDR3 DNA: TGTGCCTGGGCGGGGGGCGGCACAGATACGCAGTATTTT
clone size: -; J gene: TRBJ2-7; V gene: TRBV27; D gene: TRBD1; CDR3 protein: CASSLRDRNYEQYF; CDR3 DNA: TGTGCCAGCAGTCTCCGGGACAGAAACTACGAGCAGTACTTC
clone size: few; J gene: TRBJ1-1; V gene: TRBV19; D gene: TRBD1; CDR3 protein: CASNGGQGGGAFF; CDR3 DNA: TGTGCCAGTAATGGTGGACAGGGTGGAGGAGCTTTCTTT
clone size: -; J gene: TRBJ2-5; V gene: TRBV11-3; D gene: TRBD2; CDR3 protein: CASSSSLAASERTQYF; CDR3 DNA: TGTGCCAGCAGCTCGTCACTAGCGGCGTCAGAGAGAACCCAGTACTTC
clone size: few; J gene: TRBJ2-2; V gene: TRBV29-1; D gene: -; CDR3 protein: CSVGQAPGELFF; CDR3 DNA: TGCAGCGTTGGACAGGCTCCCGGGGAGCTGTTTTTT
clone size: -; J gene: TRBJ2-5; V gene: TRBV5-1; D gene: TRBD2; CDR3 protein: CASSRSGGYSQETQYF; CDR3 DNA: TGCGCCAGCAGCCGCAGCGGGGGGTATTCCCAAGAGACCCAGTACTTC
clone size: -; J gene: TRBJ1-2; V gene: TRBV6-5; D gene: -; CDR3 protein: CASSYTSGGYTF; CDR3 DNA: TGTGCCAGCAGTTACACGTCGGGGGGCTACACCTTC
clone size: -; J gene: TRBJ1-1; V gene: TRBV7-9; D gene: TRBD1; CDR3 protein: CASSPRTGRNTEAFF; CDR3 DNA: TGTGCCAGCAGCCCCCGGACAGGGCGGAACACTGAAGCTTTCTTT
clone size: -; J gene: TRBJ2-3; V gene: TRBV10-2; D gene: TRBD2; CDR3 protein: CASSEWRGGGDTQYF; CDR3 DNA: TGCGCCAGCAGTGAATGGCGGGGGGGCGGAGATACGCAGTATTTT
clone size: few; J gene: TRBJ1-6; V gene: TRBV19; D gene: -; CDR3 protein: CASRTPNSPLHF; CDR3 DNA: TGTGCCAGTAGGACACCTAATTCACCCCTCCACTTT
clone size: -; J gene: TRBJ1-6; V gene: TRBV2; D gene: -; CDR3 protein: CASSTGTNSPLHF; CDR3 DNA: TGTGCCAGCAGTACAGGGACTAATTCACCCCTCCACTTT
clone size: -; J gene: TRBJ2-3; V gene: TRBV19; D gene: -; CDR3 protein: CASSLGSASTDTQYF; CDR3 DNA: TGTGCCAGTAGCCTAGGGAGCGCCAGCACAGATACGCAGTATTTT
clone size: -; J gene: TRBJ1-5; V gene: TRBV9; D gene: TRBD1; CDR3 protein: CASSVQGGQPQHF; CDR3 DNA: TGTGCCAGCAGCGTACAGGGGGGCCAGCCCCAGCATTTT
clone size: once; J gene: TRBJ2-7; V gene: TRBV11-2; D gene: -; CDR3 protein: CASSQSLDYEQYF; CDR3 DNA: TGTGCCAGCAGCCAGTCCCTAGACTACGAGCAGTACTTC
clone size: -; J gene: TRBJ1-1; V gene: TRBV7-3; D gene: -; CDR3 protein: CASSLQAYTEAFF; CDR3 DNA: TGTGCCAGCAGCTTACAGGCTTACACTGAAGCTTTCTTT